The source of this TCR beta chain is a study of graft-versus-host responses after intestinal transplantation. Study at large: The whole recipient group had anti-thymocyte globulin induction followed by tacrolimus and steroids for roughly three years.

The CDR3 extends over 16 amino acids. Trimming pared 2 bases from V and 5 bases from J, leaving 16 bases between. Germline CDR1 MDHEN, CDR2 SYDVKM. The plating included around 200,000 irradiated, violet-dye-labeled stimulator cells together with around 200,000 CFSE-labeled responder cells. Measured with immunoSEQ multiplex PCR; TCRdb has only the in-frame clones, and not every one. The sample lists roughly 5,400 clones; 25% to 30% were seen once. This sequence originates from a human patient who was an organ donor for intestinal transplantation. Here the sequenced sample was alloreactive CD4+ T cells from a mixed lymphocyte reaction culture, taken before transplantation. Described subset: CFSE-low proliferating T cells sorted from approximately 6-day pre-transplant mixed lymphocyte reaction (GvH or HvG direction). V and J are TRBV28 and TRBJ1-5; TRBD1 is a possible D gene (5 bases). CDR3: CASSLRDLSGDQPQHF. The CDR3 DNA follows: TGTGCCAGCAGTTTAAGGGACCTTTCGGGGGATCAGCCCCAGCATTTT.